This T cell receptor beta chain derives from a study of T cell repertoires in cytomegalovirus infection. Across the whole study: CMV epitopes that were recently identified and HLA-C-restricted were used alongside well-studied HLA-B-restricted ones. Signatures in public TCR beta sequences pointed to both CMV infection and matching HLA type.

Of note for this clonotype: Its antigen remains unknown.

Study findings and constraints: Across the ex vivo response, the dominant clonotypes were HLA-C-restricted CMV-specific TCR beta clonotypes.

Germline V gene sequence: CDR1 WSHSY, CDR2 SAAADI. This CDR3 region has 16 residues. V lost 3 bases to trimming and J lost 2 bases; unmatched junction nucleotides: 6. TCRdb called the reads again in MiXCR, with one record for every CDR3 protein. The sample holds under 850,000 distinct CDR3 sequences, around 31% seen once. This chain links TRBV10-2 with TRBJ2-3, with 9 bases fitting TRBD1. The sequence was obtained from a human donor in good health (CMV status not recorded). Some clones in this sample may be carry-over from other donors' samples. Here the sequenced sample was cultured PBMCs, taken from culture after CMV antigen stimulation. The CDR3 loop reads CASSDVTGGPTDTQYF. The CDR3, as DNA: TGCGCCAGCAGTGATGTGACAGGGGGGCCCACAGATACGCAGTATTTT.